This passage covers 27 T cell receptor beta chains from one sample sequenced in a study of blood T cells in healthy people across ages. For the second PCR, which ran for about 7 to 11 cycles, a sample-barcoded 5' primer and a J-beta primer mix were used. TCRdb re-derived calls from the 5' RACE reads in MiXCR, one entry per CDR3 protein. The table lists roughly 800,000 distinct CDR3 sequences, approximately 25% of them singletons. This sample was also put to use in a study of T cells of mothers and their children.

Sequences were obtained from blood. Source of these receptors: a boy aged 5-17 years in good health.

The chain couples TRBV12-3 or TRBV12-4 to TRBJ1-1; D remains unclear. CDR3 length: 13 amino acids. V lost 5 bases to trimming and J lost 11 bases, with 18 bases between them. This CDR3 is CASSPGRESKAFF. The CDR3 DNA follows: TGTGCCAGCAGTCCCGGACGGGAAAGCAAGGCTTTCTTT.

This clonotype was counted only a few times. The chain employs TRBV5-1 and TRBJ2-7, with TRBD2 identical over 8 bases. There are 15 residues in the CDR3. Looked up from germline, CDR1 is SGHRS and CDR2 is YFSETQ. The trim removed 1 base at V and 0 bases at J, leaving 3 bases unmatched. The chain's CDR3 is CASSLLAGSSYEQYF. CDR3 in DNA: TGCGCCAGCAGCTTGCTAGCGGGTAGCTCCTACGAGCAGTACTTC.

CDR3 bases: TGTGCCAGCCGTGATCATCAAGCTTTCTTT. Translation gives CASRDHQAFF. This rearrangement joins TRBV6-2 or TRBV6-3 to TRBJ1-1; D remains unclear. Germline-derived CDR1 and CDR2 are MNHEY and SVGEGT. The CDR3 spans 10 residues. V was trimmed by 8 bases and J by 9 bases, leaving 10 bases between them.

The chain links TRBV7-2 to TRBJ2-1; TRBD2 might be the D (5 bases). Germline V gene sequence: CDR1 SGHTA, CDR2 FQGNSA. The CDR3 length is 15 residues. V was cut by 6 bases and J by 0 bases, with 12 bases left in between. CDR3 sequence (DNA): TGTGCCAGCAGGCGTGGGCTAGCCTCCTACAATGAGCAGTTCTTC. Its translation: CASRRGLASYNEQFF.

The rearrangement links TRBV5-6 to TRBJ2-4; D ambiguous. The CDR3 extends over 13 amino acids. Deletions cut 2 bases from V and 5 bases from J, with 8 bases between. CDR1 is SGHDT, CDR2 YYEEEE, per germline. CDR3 coding DNA: TGTGCCAGCAGCTTATCGCTCCAAAACATTCAGTACTTC. The encoded protein is CASSLSLQNIQYF.

The J gene is TRBJ1-1, the V gene TRBV2, with no clear D. This CDR3 has 13 amino acids. Trimming stripped 6 bases from V and 2 bases from J, with 10 bases between. Germline loops: CDR1 SNHLY, CDR2 FYNNEI. CDR3 protein: CASSDERNTEAFF. DNA for the CDR3: TGTGCCAGCAGCGACGAACGTAACACTGAAGCTTTCTTT.

This clonotype came up a few times. V and J are TRBV6-2 or TRBV6-3 and TRBJ2-3; 10 bases line up with TRBD2. With 2 bases clipped from V and 3 bases from J, the junction kept 5 bases outside the gene matches. Germline CDR1 MNHEY, CDR2 SVGEGT. The CDR3 covers 16 residues. CDR3 amino acids: CASSYRGLAPTDTQYF. The CDR3 bases are TGTGCCAGCAGTTACAGGGGACTAGCGCCTACAGATACGCAGTATTTT.

This clonotype was detected only a few times. The rearrangement joins TRBV27 to TRBJ1-4; D gene ambiguous. The germline gives CDR1 MNHEY, CDR2 SMNVEV (reference sequence). There are 14 residues in the CDR3. The V end lost 3 bases, the J end lost 0 bases, and 5 bases lay between the germline ends. The CDR3 here is CASSFLSTNEKLFF. The DNA of the CDR3 is TGTGCCAGCAGTTTTCTCTCAACTAATGAAAAACTGTTTTTT.

In its sample, this clonotype was seen a few times. The chain is built from TRBV25-1 and TRBJ1-4, with 8 bases fitting TRBD1. CDR3 size: 14 residues. The junction had 7 bases not matched to a gene; V was cut back by 3 bases and J by 10 bases. Germline V gene data show CDR1 as MGHDK and CDR2 as SYGVNS. The CDR3 DNA reads as TGTGCCAGCAGTGAGCAGGGGGCGCGGGGAAAACTGTTTTTT. The encoded protein is CASSEQGARGKLFF. Supplemented by reference TRBV25-1 and TRBJ1-4, the full variable domain reads EADIYQTPRYLVIGTGKKITLECSQTMGHDKMYWYQQDPGMELHLIHYSYGVNSTEKGDLSSESTVSRIRTEHFPLTLESARPSHTSQYLCASSEQGARGKLFFGSGTQLSVL.

This clonotype was counted a few times. A read error may produce the germline difference seen at one junction end. The rearrangement links TRBV4-3 to TRBJ2-2, with D perhaps TRBD1 (7 bases). Looked up from germline, CDR1 is LGHNA and CDR2 is YSLEER. The CDR3 is 16 amino acids. The CDR3 here is CASSQDRGAGTGELLF. DNA for the CDR3: TGCGCCAGCAGCCAAGACAGGGGGGCGGGCACCGGGGAGCTGCTTTTT.

The rearrangement joins TRBV29-1 to TRBJ2-1; possible D gene TRBD2, 5 bases. Germline lookup yields CDR1 SQVTM and CDR2 ANQGSEA. The CDR3 length is 14 residues. V shed 4 bases and J shed 1 base, with 11 bases lying between them. CDR3 protein: CSVVWERSYNEQFF. The CDR3 region has the DNA TGCAGCGTTGTGTGGGAGCGATCCTACAATGAGCAGTTCTTC.

The chain links TRBV11-2 to TRBJ2-3; D ambiguous. Germline V gene lookup returns CDR1 SGHAT and CDR2 FQNNGV. Trimming pared 6 bases from V and 0 bases from J, leaving 10 bases between. The CDR3 loop spans 14 amino acids. CDR3 amino acids: CASRPRSSTDTQYF. DNA of the CDR3: TGTGCCAGCAGGCCTAGGTCCAGCACAGATACGCAGTATTTT.

This clonotype was counted many times. This chain uses TRBV20-1 with TRBJ1-5, with D maybe TRBD1 (5 bases). With 0 bases removed from V and 2 bases from J, the gap between germline ends came to 8 bases. Per the germline V gene, CDR1 is DFQATT and CDR2 is SNEGSKA (reference sequence). This CDR3 spans 14 amino acids. The CDR3 here is CSARDGGGNQPQHF. The CDR3 DNA follows: TGCAGTGCTAGAGATGGGGGTGGCAATCAGCCCCAGCATTTT.

The chain links TRBV4-1 to TRBJ1-1; no clear D gene. CDR3 size: 16 residues. Trimming cost V 3 bases and J 1 base, with 15 bases left between them. CDR1 is MGHRA, CDR2 YSYEKL, per germline. Here the CDR3 DNA reads TGCGCCAGCAGCCAGCTCAGGAAAACGCGGAACACTGAAGCTTTCTTT. Its protein is CASSQLRKTRNTEAFF.

CDR3 DNA: TGCAGCGCCGGGACAGGACCCAGGGGAGATACGCAGTATTTT. Translation gives CSAGTGPRGDTQYF. The rearrangement joins TRBV29-1 to TRBJ2-3, with 8 bases fitting TRBD1. This CDR3 region has 14 residues. The germline V gene encodes CDR1 SQVTM and CDR2 ANQGSEA. V lost 7 bases, J lost 5 bases, and 11 bases stayed unmatched.

This clonotype was found a few times. The chain couples TRBV11-2 to TRBJ2-5; D is possibly TRBD1 (5 bases). This CDR3 has 16 residues. V was shortened by 5 bases and J by 0 bases, with 16 bases between the two germline ends. Germline CDR1 reads SGHAT; CDR2 reads FQNNGV. CDR3 region: CASSTIRVADQETQYF. Written as DNA, the CDR3 is TGTGCCAGCAGCACTATCAGGGTTGCTGACCAAGAGACCCAGTACTTC.

This chain links TRBV7-8 with TRBJ2-5, with 10 positions matching TRBD2. Trimming took 5 bases from V and 2 from J; bases not matched to a gene: 8. The V gene's germline CDR1 is SGHVS and CDR2 FQNEAQ. There are 16 residues in the CDR3. Here the CDR3 reads CASSPFSGGTQETQYF. The CDR3 DNA sequence: TGTGCCAGCAGCCCCTTTAGCGGGGGGACGCAAGAGACCCAGTACTTC.

This clonotype came up many times. As DNA, the CDR3 is TGCAGCGTTGAAGAACAGGGGGGAGAGACCCAGTACTTC. This sequence encodes CSVEEQGGETQYF. V gene TRBV29-1 combines with J gene TRBJ2-5; 8 bases align to TRBD1. This CDR3 region has 13 residues. After removal of 0 bases from V and 4 bases from J, the junction contained 1 base not matched to a gene. Germline assignment: CDR1 SQVTM and CDR2 ANQGSEA.

This rearrangement joins TRBV6-4 to TRBJ2-3; 10 bases fit TRBD2. The CDR3 length is 16 residues. Trimming at V came to 0 bases and at J to 1 base, leaving 1 base not matched to a gene. The germline CDR1 and CDR2 sequences are MRHNA and SNTAGT. The CDR3 loop reads CASSDSGTSGTDTQYF. The CDR3, as DNA: TGTGCCAGCAGTGACTCCGGGACTAGCGGCACAGATACGCAGTATTTT.

The CDR3 DNA reads as TGTGCCAGTAGTATAGCCGCGAGTGGATCCTACGAGCAGTACTTC. Its translation is CASSIAASGSYEQYF. The rearrangement uses TRBV19 and TRBJ2-5, with D uncertain. The DNA end lines up better with TRBJ2-7; the J call may be wrong. This CDR3 comprises 15 residues. In germline, CDR1 is LNHDA, CDR2 SQIVND (reference sequence).

This clonotype occurred a few times. In nucleotides, the CDR3 is TGTGCTAGTGGTTTGAGACAGAACTATGGCTACACCTTC. Its translation: CASGLRQNYGYTF. The V call is TRBV12-5, the J call TRBJ1-2, with a tentative D call TRBD1 (5 bases). CDR1 is LGHNT, CDR2 FRNRAP, per germline. The CDR3 contains 13 residues. V dropped 2 bases and J dropped 2 bases, with 6 bases sitting between them.

This clonotype was observed a few times. V usage is TRBV9 and J usage is TRBJ2-5, with TRBD1 matching over 10 bases. Germline V gives CDR1 SGDLS, CDR2 YYNGEE. This CDR3 comprises 15 residues. J lost 5 bases, V lost 6 bases, and 10 bases had no gene match. CDR3 loop: CASTTTGGYHETQYF. The CDR3 coding sequence is TGTGCCAGCACGACGACAGGGGGCTATCACGAGACCCAGTACTTC.

This sequence joins TRBV7-6 and TRBJ1-1; D unclear. There are 13 residues in the CDR3. Germline CDR1 SGHVS, CDR2 FNYEAQ. Trimming removed 5 bases at V and 5 bases at J, with 12 bases between. CDR3 sequence: CASSTASGTEAFF. The CDR3 DNA sequence: TGTGCCAGCAGCACTGCCTCGGGGACTGAAGCTTTCTTT.

This clonotype was counted between two and nine times. The chain has TRBV9 and TRBJ2-6; D not certain. Germline V gives CDR1 SGDLS, CDR2 YYNGEE. Trimming removed 0 bases from V and 4 bases from J, with 23 bases in between. This CDR3 contains 20 residues. The CDR3 coding sequence is TGTGCCAGCAGCGTAGACCCCGTCGGTGGATTCGGTGGGGGGGCCAACGTCCTGACTTTC. This sequence encodes CASSVDPVGGFGGGANVLTF.

The chain is built from TRBV28 and TRBJ1-6; 10 bases fit TRBD1. Trimming at V came to 5 bases and at J to 8 bases, leaving 9 bases not matched to a gene. CDR1 and CDR2 from the germline V gene are MDHEN and SYDVKM. This CDR3 spans 16 amino acids. The DNA of the CDR3 is TGTGCCAGCAGTGTCGGGACAGGGGCTTCATATTCACCCCTCCACTTT. Translated, it gives CASSVGTGASYSPLHF.

This clonotype has just a few counts. The V gene is TRBV7-2, the J gene TRBJ2-5, with 13 bases fitting TRBD2. CDR3 length equals 18 residues. With 3 bases clipped from V and 5 bases from J, the junction kept 12 bases outside the gene matches. CDR1 SGHTA and CDR2 FQGNSA come from the germline V gene. The CDR3 DNA follows: TGTGCCAGCAGCTTCCCCGGACTAGCGGGAGTTCGGGTGGAGACCCAGTACTTC. This gives the protein CASSFPGLAGVRVETQYF.

Only a few counts were recorded for this clonotype. J is TRBJ1-2 and V is TRBV24-1, with D tentatively TRBD1 (6 bases). V was trimmed by 2 bases and J by 4 bases, leaving 13 bases between them. The CDR3 length is 15 residues. CDR1 and CDR2 (germline): KGHDR, SFDVKD. CDR3 in amino acids: CATSDSRGAGYGYTF. The CDR3 nucleotides read TGTGCCACCAGTGATTCCAGGGGCGCAGGCTATGGCTACACCTTC.